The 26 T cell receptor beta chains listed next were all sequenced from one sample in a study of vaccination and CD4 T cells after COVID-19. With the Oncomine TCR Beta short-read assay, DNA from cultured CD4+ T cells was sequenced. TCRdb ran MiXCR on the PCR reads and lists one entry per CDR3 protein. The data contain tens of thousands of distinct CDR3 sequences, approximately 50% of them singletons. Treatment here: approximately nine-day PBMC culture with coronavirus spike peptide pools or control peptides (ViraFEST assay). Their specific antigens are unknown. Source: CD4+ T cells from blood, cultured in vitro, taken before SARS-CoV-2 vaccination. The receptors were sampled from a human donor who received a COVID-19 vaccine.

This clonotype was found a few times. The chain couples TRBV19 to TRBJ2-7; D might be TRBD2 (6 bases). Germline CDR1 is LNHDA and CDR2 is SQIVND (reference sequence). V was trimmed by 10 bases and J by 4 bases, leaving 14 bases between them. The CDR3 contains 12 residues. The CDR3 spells CATSGLQYEQYF. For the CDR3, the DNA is TGTGCCACCTCGGGACTTCAGTACGAGCAGTACTTC. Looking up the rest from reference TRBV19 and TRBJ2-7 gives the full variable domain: DGGITQSPKYLFRKEGQNVTLSCEQNLNHDAMYWYRQDPGQGLRLIYYSQIVNDFQKGDIAEGYSVSREKKESFPLTVTSAQKNPTAFYLCATSGLQYEQYFGPGTRLTVT.

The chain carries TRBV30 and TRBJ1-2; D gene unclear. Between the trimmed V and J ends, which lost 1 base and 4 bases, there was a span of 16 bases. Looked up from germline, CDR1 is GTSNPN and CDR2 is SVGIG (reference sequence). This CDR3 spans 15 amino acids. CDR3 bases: TGTGCCTGGAGTGGATCAGGAGAAAATCCCTATGGCTACACCTTC. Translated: CAWSGSGENPYGYTF.

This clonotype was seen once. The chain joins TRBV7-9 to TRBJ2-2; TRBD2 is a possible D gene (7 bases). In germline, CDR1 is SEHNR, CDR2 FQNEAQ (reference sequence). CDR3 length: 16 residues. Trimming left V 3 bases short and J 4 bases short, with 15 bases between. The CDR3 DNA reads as TGTGCCAGCAGCTTTAGTGGGGGGGCCGGCACCGGGGAGCTGTTTTTT. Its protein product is CASSFSGGAGTGELFF.

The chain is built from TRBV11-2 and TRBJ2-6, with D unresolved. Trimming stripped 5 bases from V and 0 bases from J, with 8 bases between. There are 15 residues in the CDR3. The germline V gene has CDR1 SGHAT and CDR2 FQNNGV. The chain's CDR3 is CASSPEASGANVLTF. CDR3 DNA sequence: TGTGCCAGCAGCCCGGAAGCCTCTGGGGCCAACGTCCTGACTTTC. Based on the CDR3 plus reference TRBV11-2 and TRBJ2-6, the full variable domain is EAGVAQSPRYKIIEKRQSVAFWCNPISGHATLYWYQQILGQGPKLLIQFQNNGVVDDSQLPKDRFSAERLKGVDSTLKIQPAKLEDSAVYLCASSPEASGANVLTFGAGSRLTVL.

Written as DNA, the CDR3 is TGTGCCAGCAGCTTGACAGTACCCATGAACACTGAAGCTTTCTTT. This encodes CASSLTVPMNTEAFF. The V gene is TRBV5-4, the J gene TRBJ1-1; no reliable D call. Germline CDR1 reads SGHNT; CDR2 reads YYREEE (reference sequence). The CDR3 has 15 amino acids. Between the trimmed V and J ends, which lost 1 base and 0 bases, there was a span of 10 bases. The whole variable domain, filled in from reference TRBV5-4 and TRBJ1-1, reads ETGVTQSPTHLIKTRGQQVTLRCSSQSGHNTVSWYQQALGQGPQFIFQYYREEENGRGNFPPRFSGLQFPNYSSELNVNALELDDSALYLCASSLTVPMNTEAFFGQGTRLTVV.

CDR3 loop: CASSEAGLTGQYF. The CDR3 DNA sequence: TGTGCCAGCAGTGAAGCAGGCCTTACGGGACAGTACTTC. The chain has TRBV6-1 and TRBJ2-4; perhaps TRBD2 as D (5 bases). Per germline, CDR1 MNHNS and CDR2 SASEGT. The ends were cut back, 0 bases at V and 13 bases at J, with 13 bases in the middle. The CDR3 is 13 amino acids.

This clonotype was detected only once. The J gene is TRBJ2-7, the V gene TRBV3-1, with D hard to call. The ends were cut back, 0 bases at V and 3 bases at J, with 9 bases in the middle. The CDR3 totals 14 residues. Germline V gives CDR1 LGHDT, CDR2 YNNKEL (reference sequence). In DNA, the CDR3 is TGTGCCAGCAGCCAAGATCCAACGAGCTACGAGCAGTACTTC. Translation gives CASSQDPTSYEQYF.

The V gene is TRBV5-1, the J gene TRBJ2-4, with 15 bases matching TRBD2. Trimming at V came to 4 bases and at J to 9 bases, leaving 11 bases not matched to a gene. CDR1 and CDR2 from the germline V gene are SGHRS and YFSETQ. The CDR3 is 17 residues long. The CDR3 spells CASSRDGLAGGPSIQYF. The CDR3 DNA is TGCGCCAGCAGCCGGGATGGACTAGCGGGGGGGCCTTCCATTCAGTACTTC.

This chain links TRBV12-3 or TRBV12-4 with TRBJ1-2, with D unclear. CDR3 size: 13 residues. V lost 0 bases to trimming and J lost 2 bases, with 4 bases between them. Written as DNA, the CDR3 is TGTGCCAGCAGTTTAGCCGGGAACTATGGCTACACCTTC. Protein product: CASSLAGNYGYTF.

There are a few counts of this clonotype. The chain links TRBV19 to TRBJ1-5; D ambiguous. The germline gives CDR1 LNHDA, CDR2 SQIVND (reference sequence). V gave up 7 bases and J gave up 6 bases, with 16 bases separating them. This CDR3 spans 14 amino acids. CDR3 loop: CASTEIEQGQPQHF. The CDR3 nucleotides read TGTGCCAGTACAGAGATAGAGCAAGGTCAGCCCCAGCATTTT.

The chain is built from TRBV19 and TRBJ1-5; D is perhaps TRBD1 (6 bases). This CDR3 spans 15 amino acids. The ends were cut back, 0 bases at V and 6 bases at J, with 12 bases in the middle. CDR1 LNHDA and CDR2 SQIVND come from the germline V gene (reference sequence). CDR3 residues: CASSIDKAGVQPQHF. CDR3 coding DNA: TGTGCCAGTAGTATAGATAAGGCAGGGGTTCAGCCCCAGCATTTT.

CDR3 region: CASSTTEWNSPLHF. Written as DNA, the CDR3 is TGTGCCAGCAGCACGACAGAATGGAATTCACCCCTCCACTTT. The chain is built from TRBV6-1 and TRBJ1-6; perhaps TRBD1 as D (5 bases). The CDR3 extends over 14 amino acids. CDR1 and CDR2 (germline): MNHNS, SASEGT. The V gene lost 6 bases and the J gene lost 7 bases, with 13 bases spanning the gap.

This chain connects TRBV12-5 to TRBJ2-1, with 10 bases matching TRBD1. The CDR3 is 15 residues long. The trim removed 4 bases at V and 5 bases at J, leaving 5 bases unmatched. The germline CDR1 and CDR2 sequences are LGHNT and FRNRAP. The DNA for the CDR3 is TGTGCTAGTGGTTCAGGACAGGGGGAAAACAATGAGCAGTTCTTC. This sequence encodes CASGSGQGENNEQFF.

CDR3 DNA sequence: TGTGCCAGCAGCTTCAGGGGGCAGGGCACTGAAGCTTTCTTT. It is translated as CASSFRGQGTEAFF. The chain is built from TRBV27 and TRBJ1-1; 8 bases match TRBD1. From germline, CDR1 is MNHEY and CDR2 SMNVEV (reference sequence). This CDR3 comprises 14 residues. V trimming: 6 bases; J trimming: 4 bases; junction bases outside the gene matches: 7.

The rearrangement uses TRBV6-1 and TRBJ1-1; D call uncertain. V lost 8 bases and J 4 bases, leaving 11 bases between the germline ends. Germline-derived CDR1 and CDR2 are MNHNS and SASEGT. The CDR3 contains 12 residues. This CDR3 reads CASSAGGTEAFF. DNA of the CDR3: TGTGCCAGCTCGGCGGGTGGCACTGAAGCTTTCTTT.

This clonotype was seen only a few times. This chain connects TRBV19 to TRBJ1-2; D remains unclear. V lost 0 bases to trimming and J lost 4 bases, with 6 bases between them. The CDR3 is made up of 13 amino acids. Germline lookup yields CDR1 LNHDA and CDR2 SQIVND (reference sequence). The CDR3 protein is CASSIEGGYGYTF. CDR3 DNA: TGTGCCAGTAGTATAGAAGGAGGCTATGGCTACACCTTC.

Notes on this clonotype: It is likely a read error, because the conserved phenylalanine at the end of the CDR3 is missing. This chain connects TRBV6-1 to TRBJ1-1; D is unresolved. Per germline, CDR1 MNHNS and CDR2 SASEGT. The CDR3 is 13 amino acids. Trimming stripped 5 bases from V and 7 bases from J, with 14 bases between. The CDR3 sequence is CASSNNQLGEAFS. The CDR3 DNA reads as TGTGCCAGCAGTAATAATCAATTAGGTGAAGCTTTCTCT.

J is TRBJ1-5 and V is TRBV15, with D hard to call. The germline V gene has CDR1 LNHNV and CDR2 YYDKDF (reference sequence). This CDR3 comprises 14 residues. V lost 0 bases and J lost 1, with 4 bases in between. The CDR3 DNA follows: TGTGCCACCAGCAGAGACGGGAGCAATCAGCCCCAGCATTTT. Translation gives CATSRDGSNQPQHF.

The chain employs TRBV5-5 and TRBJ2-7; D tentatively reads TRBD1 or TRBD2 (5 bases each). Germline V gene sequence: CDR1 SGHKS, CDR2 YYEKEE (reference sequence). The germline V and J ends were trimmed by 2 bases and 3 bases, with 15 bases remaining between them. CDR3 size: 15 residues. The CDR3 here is CASSLSGTTFYEQYF. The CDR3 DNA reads TGTGCCAGCAGCTTATCCGGGACGACCTTCTACGAGCAGTACTTC.

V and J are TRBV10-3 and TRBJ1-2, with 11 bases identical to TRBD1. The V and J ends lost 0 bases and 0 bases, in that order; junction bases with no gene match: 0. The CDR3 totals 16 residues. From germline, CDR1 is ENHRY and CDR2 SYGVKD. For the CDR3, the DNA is TGTGCCATCAGTGAGTCGGGACAGGGGGCTAACTATGGCTACACCTTC. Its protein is CAISESGQGANYGYTF.

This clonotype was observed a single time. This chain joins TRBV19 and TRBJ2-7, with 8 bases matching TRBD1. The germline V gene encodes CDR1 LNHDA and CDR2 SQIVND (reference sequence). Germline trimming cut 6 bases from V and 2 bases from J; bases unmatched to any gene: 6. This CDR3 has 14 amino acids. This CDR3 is CASSSDRGTYEQYF. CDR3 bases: TGTGCCAGTAGCTCCGACAGGGGCACCTACGAGCAGTACTTC.

CDR3 DNA: TGTGCCAGCACCCCCGCCATCGGGGGCTTTGGAAACACCATATATTTT. It translates to CASTPAIGGFGNTIYF. The rearrangement links TRBV12-3 or TRBV12-4 to TRBJ1-3; D is perhaps TRBD1 (6 bases). V was clipped by 7 bases and J by 3 bases, with 19 bases between them. The CDR3 has 16 residues.

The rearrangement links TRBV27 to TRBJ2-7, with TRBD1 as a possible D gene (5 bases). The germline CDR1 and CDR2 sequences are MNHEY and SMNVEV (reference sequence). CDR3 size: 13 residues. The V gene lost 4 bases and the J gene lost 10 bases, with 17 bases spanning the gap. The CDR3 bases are TGTGCCAGCAGTTCTTACAGGACGGCACGCCAGTACTTC. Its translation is CASSSYRTARQYF.

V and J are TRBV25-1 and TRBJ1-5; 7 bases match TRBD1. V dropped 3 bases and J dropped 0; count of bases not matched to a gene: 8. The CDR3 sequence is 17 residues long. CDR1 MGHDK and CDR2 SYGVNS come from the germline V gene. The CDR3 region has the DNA TGTGCCAGCAGTGACGGACGGGACAGTTATAGCAATCAGCCCCAGCATTTT. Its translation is CASSDGRDSYSNQPQHF.

CDR3 DNA: TGTGCCAGCTCACCACCCCGGGGTGAGAACACTGAAGCTTTCTTT. It encodes CASSPPRGENTEAFF. The J gene is TRBJ1-1, the V gene TRBV18; D uncertain. The CDR3 spans 15 residues. Germline CDR1 is KGHSH and CDR2 is LQKENI. Trimming took 0 bases from V and 1 from J, leaving 9 bases between them.

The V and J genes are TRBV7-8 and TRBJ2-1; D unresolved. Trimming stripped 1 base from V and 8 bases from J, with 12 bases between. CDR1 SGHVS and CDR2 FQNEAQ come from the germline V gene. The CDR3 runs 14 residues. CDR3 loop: CASSLGARIYEQFF. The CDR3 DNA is TGTGCCAGCAGCTTAGGAGCCAGGATCTATGAGCAGTTCTTC.